These 26 T cell receptor beta chains were all obtained from the same sample, sequenced in a study of post-analysis software for immune sequencing data. Study-wide results and caveats: Patients had higher frequencies than controls of roughly 5 TRBV segments, including TRBV5-6, TRBV5-1 and TRBV20-1.

These receptors have no known antigen. Carried by the TCR beta cDNA libraries were unique molecular identifiers. TCRdb recomputed calls from the PCR reads with MiXCR, one row per CDR3 protein. The profile shows 750,000 to 900,000 distinct CDR3 sequences, roughly 46% of them singletons. Sequenced material: blood. The receptor source for this set is a girl between 5 and 17 years old with multiple sclerosis.

J is TRBJ2-5 and V is TRBV7-9; D gene unclear. This CDR3 contains 15 residues. Between the trimmed V and J ends, which lost 1 base and 5 bases, there was a span of 14 bases. CDR1 is SEHNR and CDR2 is FQNEAQ in the germline V gene (reference sequence). CDR3 DNA sequence: TGTGCCAGCAGCTTAGGGACGCTAACGCGGGAGACCCAGTACTTC. Translated: CASSLGTLTRETQYF.

The chain has TRBV4-1 and TRBJ2-3; D is perhaps TRBD2 (6 bases). V was pared by 1 base and J by 6 bases, with 14 bases between. CDR3 length: 15 amino acids. From germline, CDR1 is MGHRA and CDR2 YSYEKL. The CDR3 nucleotides read TGCGCCAGCAGCCAAGGGGGGGAGTTTTGGGATACGCAGTATTTT. This sequence encodes CASSQGGEFWDTQYF.

V is TRBV12-3 or TRBV12-4 and J is TRBJ1-1, with 12 bases lining up with TRBD1. V lost 0 bases and J lost 6; bases outside the gene matches: 5. The CDR3 has 16 residues. The DNA for the CDR3 is TGTGCCAGCAGTTTAGCGATGGGACAGGGGGCTGCTGAAGCTTTCTTT. Translation gives CASSLAMGQGAAEAFF.

A few counts support this clonotype. The V and J genes are TRBV6-2 or TRBV6-3 and TRBJ2-4; D not certain. The DNA end is a closer match to TRBJ2-7, so the J assignment may be wrong. Germline loops: CDR1 MNHEY, CDR2 SVGEGT. The CDR3 is 12 amino acids. CDR3 nucleotide sequence: TGTGCCAGCAGTACTCAGGACTACGAGCAGTACTTC. Protein sequence: CASSTQDYEQYF.

The chain uses TRBV5-1 and TRBJ2-7, with D unresolved. Germline CDR1 SGHRS, CDR2 YFSETQ. The V end was cut by 3 bases, the J end by 1 base, with 11 bases between. CDR3 length: 14 amino acids. The CDR3 bases are TGCGCCAGCAGCTCCACCCCAGCGTCCTACGAGCAGTACTTC. The encoded protein is CASSSTPASYEQYF.

This clonotype appeared a few times. V gene TRBV3-1 combines with J gene TRBJ2-1; TRBD2 matches at 15 bases. Germline lookup yields CDR1 LGHDT and CDR2 YNNKEL (reference sequence). This CDR3 spans 19 amino acids. J lost 1 base, V lost 0 bases, and 4 bases had no gene match. CDR3 DNA sequence: TGTGCCAGCAGCCAAGAAGGAGGACTAGCGGGAGGGTCCTACAATGAGCAGTTCTTC. Translation: CASSQEGGLAGGSYNEQFF.

This clonotype was picked up a small number of times. CDR3 DNA sequence: TGTGCCAGCAGTTTAAGGGCGGGCCCCCCGGGAGAGCAGTACTTC. It translates to CASSLRAGPPGEQYF. The chain has TRBV28 and TRBJ2-7; tentatively, D is TRBD2 (5 bases). Trimming left V 2 bases short and J 7 bases short, with 18 bases between. Germline CDR1 is MDHEN and CDR2 is SYDVKM. This CDR3 has 15 residues.

This clonotype turned up a few times. V is TRBV5-1 and J is TRBJ2-3; TRBD2 matches 10 bases. The V gene's germline CDR1 is SGHRS and CDR2 YFSETQ. The junction had 14 bases not matched to a gene; V was cut back by 4 bases and J by 0 bases. This CDR3 is 19 amino acids long. The CDR3 coding sequence is TGCGCCAGCAGCCCAGGGATCAGAGCGGGAGGGACTAGCACAGATACGCAGTATTTT. It yields the protein CASSPGIRAGGTSTDTQYF.

This rearrangement joins TRBV7-3 to TRBJ2-3, with D tentatively TRBD2 (6 bases). The CDR3 sequence is 19 residues long. Germline V gives CDR1 SGHTA, CDR2 FQGTGA. Trimming shortened V by 2 bases and J by 0 bases, and 21 bases separated the two germline ends. The CDR3 spells CASSLASVWRESSTDTQYF. CDR3 nucleotides: TGTGCCAGCAGCTTAGCTTCCGTCTGGCGGGAATCGAGCACAGATACGCAGTATTTT.

The chain recombines TRBV5-1 with TRBJ2-1; D possibly corresponds to TRBD1 (6 bases). Germline CDR1 SGHRS, CDR2 YFSETQ. The V and J ends lost 0 bases and 0 bases respectively, with 13 bases between them. The CDR3 spans 17 residues. The CDR3 here is CASSLGPQGSSYNEQFF. CDR3 sequence (DNA): TGCGCCAGCAGCTTGGGGCCCCAGGGGAGCTCCTACAATGAGCAGTTCTTC.

This clonotype was seen a handful of times. V usage is TRBV20-1 and J usage is TRBJ2-3; 7 nucleotides match TRBD2. Germline V gives CDR1 DFQATT, CDR2 SNEGSKA (reference sequence). With V trimmed by 6 bases and J by 4 bases, 16 bases remained unmatched. CDR3 size: 16 residues. The CDR3 DNA is TGCAGTGCCCGATTCATAAGCGGGATTCGTGCAGATACGCAGTATTTT. It encodes CSARFISGIRADTQYF.

This rearrangement joins TRBV5-5 to TRBJ2-7, with D perhaps matching TRBD1 (5 bases). The CDR3 loop spans 14 amino acids. V lost 3 bases to trimming and J lost 3 bases, with 13 bases between them. Germline V CDR1 and CDR2: SGHKS, YYEKEE (reference sequence). The DNA for the CDR3 is TGTGCCAGCAGCTGGCCTGGACAAGACTACGAGCAGTACTTC. The encoded protein is CASSWPGQDYEQYF.

The rearrangement uses TRBV11-2 and TRBJ2-2; 7 bases map to TRBD1. Per germline, CDR1 SGHAT and CDR2 FQNNGV. V lost 0 bases and J lost 1; bases outside the gene matches: 5. The CDR3 is 17 amino acids. The CDR3 DNA follows: TGTGCCAGCAGCTTAGAGGTCGGGACAGTGAACACCGGGGAGCTGTTTTTT. It yields the protein CASSLEVGTVNTGELFF.

The rearrangement uses TRBV10-3 and TRBJ2-1; 8 bases map to TRBD1. The germline V gene encodes CDR1 ENHRY and CDR2 SYGVKD. This CDR3 has 16 residues. Trimming at V came to 9 bases and at J to 8 bases, leaving 18 bases not matched to a gene. CDR3 sequence (DNA): TGTGCCATGCGGGGCCTAGCAGGGGGCAGTGACGATGAGCAGTTCTTC. Amino acids: CAMRGLAGGSDDEQFF.

This clonotype was counted only a few times. The chain has TRBV20-1 and TRBJ2-1; perhaps TRBD2 as D (6 bases). This CDR3 is built from 16 residues. CDR1 is DFQATT and CDR2 is SNEGSKA in the germline V gene (reference sequence). V gave up 3 bases and J gave up 5 bases, with 20 bases separating them. In DNA, the CDR3 is TGCAGTGCTAGGGACGCGGGACCAGCGCACAACAATGAGCAGTTCTTC. Residues: CSARDAGPAHNNEQFF.

The chain combines TRBV6-5 with TRBJ2-7; 8 bases match TRBD1. CDR1 and CDR2 from the germline V gene are MNHEY and SVGAGI. The CDR3 runs 14 residues. V was clipped by 5 bases and J by 5 bases; unmatched bases: 8. Here the CDR3 DNA reads TGTGCCAGCAGTCCCCGACAGGGGAGGAACGAGCAGTACTTC. Its protein product is CASSPRQGRNEQYF.

This clonotype was detected only once. The chain has TRBV12-3 or TRBV12-4 and TRBJ1-5; TRBD1 is a possible D gene (6 bases). This CDR3 comprises 15 residues. Trimming removed 4 bases at V and 4 bases at J, with 14 bases between. The CDR3 DNA reads TGTGCCAGCAGTTCGCACAGGGTTTCGAATCAGCCCCAGCATTTT. It codes for CASSSHRVSNQPQHF.

This clonotype was counted a few times. V usage is TRBV7-6 and J usage is TRBJ2-6; D unresolved. The CDR3 is made up of 15 amino acids. Germline CDR1 SGHVS, CDR2 FNYEAQ. V was shortened by 0 bases and J by 1 base, with 4 bases between the two germline ends. The CDR3 region is CASSLAYSGANVLTF. The CDR3 DNA reads TGTGCCAGCAGCTTAGCGTATTCTGGGGCCAACGTCCTGACTTTC.

The V and J genes are TRBV12-3 or TRBV12-4 and TRBJ2-1; D gene unclear. There are 14 residues in the CDR3. Between the trimmed V and J ends, which lost 3 bases and 1 base, there was a span of 7 bases. CDR3: CASSLTFSYNEQFF. Here the CDR3 DNA reads TGTGCCAGCAGTTTGACGTTTTCCTACAATGAGCAGTTCTTC.

The chain couples TRBV30 to TRBJ1-5, with D perhaps TRBD1 (5 bases). CDR3 length: 16 residues. V was shortened by 1 base and J by 4 bases, with 17 bases between the two germline ends. Germline V gene sequence: CDR1 GTSNPN, CDR2 SVGIG (reference sequence). CDR3 coding DNA: TGTGCCTGGAGTGATCCGAAGGGGATTGCAAATCAGCCCCAGCATTTT. This encodes CAWSDPKGIANQPQHF.

J is TRBJ2-1 and V is TRBV2; 7 nucleotides line up with TRBD1. Germline CDR1 SNHLY, CDR2 FYNNEI. CDR3 length: 12 amino acids. V shed 4 bases, J shed 12 bases, and the junction held 6 bases outside the gene matches. CDR3 amino acids: CASSGWTGGQFF. The CDR3 DNA reads as TGTGCCAGCAGTGGGTGGACAGGTGGGCAGTTCTTC.

V is TRBV29-1 and J is TRBJ2-1, with TRBD1 matching over 10 bases. CDR1 is SQVTM and CDR2 is ANQGSEA in the germline V gene. Trimming cost V 3 bases and J 13 bases; bases outside gene matches: 15. There are 15 residues in the CDR3. CDR3: CSVERDRGYQETQFF. CDR3 nucleotides: TGCAGCGTTGAGAGGGACAGGGGTTACCAAGAGACCCAGTTCTTC.

The chain combines TRBV7-2 with TRBJ1-4; D ambiguous. Germline V gene data show CDR1 as SGHTA and CDR2 as FQGNSA. This CDR3 has 13 residues. Trimming stripped 2 bases from V and 4 bases from J, with 5 bases between. The CDR3 loop is CASSLLSNEKLFF. The CDR3 nucleotides read TGTGCCAGCAGCTTATTGAGTAATGAAAAACTGTTTTTT.

This clonotype was detected a few times. The chain joins TRBV7-2 to TRBJ2-7, with 11 bases lining up with TRBD2. The V gene's germline CDR1 is SGHTA and CDR2 FQGNSA. Trimming at V came to 4 bases and at J to 2 bases, leaving 13 bases not matched to a gene. The CDR3 totals 18 residues. This CDR3 reads CASSSSGTSGFPTYEQYF. The CDR3 coding sequence is TGTGCCAGCAGCTCTTCCGGGACTAGCGGATTCCCCACCTACGAGCAGTACTTC.

This clonotype was observed once. The CDR3 spells CASSQERPAETQYF. Here the CDR3 DNA reads TGTGCCAGCAGCCAAGAACGACCGGCTGAGACCCAGTACTTC. This chain uses TRBV3-1 with TRBJ2-5, with D uncertain. Trimming pared 0 bases from V and 5 bases from J, leaving 10 bases between. Germline values: CDR1 LGHDT, CDR2 YNNKEL (reference sequence). The CDR3 consists of 14 residues.

With regard to this clonotype: One end of the junction fails to match germline, which may point to a read error. The chain has TRBV7-3 and TRBJ2-6; 9 nucleotides agree with TRBD1. Germline V gives CDR1 SGHTA, CDR2 FQGTGA. This CDR3 has 19 amino acids. In DNA, the CDR3 is TGTGCTAGCAGCCTATACCCGGGACAGGGCTTCTCTGGGGCCGACGTCCTGACTTTC. Protein: CASSLYPGQGFSGADVLTF.